These 18 T cell receptor beta chains were all obtained from the same sample, sequenced in a study of vaccination effects on CD4 cells after COVID-19. TCRdb's copy holds only in-frame clones and misses some; the assay was immunoSEQ multiplex PCR. The sample lists around 15,000 clones, about 75% occurring once. These receptors have no known antigen. Antigen-specific CD4+ T cells were first expanded with viral peptide pools by the ViraFEST assay and only then sequenced. Following an approximately ten-day culture, CD4+ T cells were purified. Participants were vaccinated with two doses of either the BNT162b2 or mRNA-1273 vaccine. This specimen consisted of CD4+ T cells from PBMCs cultured with HCoV-NL63 spike peptides, obtained after COVID-19 vaccination. Source of these receptors: a human donor who received a COVID-19 vaccine.

The chain recombines TRBV28 with TRBJ2-2, with 8 bases aligning to TRBD1. With V trimmed by 4 bases and J by 8 bases, 12 bases remained unmatched. This CDR3 contains 16 residues. Germline lookup yields CDR1 MDHEN and CDR2 SYDVKM. CDR3 loop: CASSSTPGQAIGELFF. The CDR3 nucleotides are TGTGCCAGCAGTTCCACCCCGGGACAGGCTATAGGGGAGCTGTTTTTT.

The gene calls are TRBV3-1 (or the pseudogene TRBV3-2) and TRBJ1-2, with 8 bases matching TRBD1. With V trimmed by 0 bases and J by 0 bases, 24 bases remained unmatched. CDR3 length: 23 amino acids. Per the germline V gene, CDR1 is LGHDT and CDR2 is YNNKEL (reference sequence). CDR3 protein: CASSQDGLSQEGTGHPSNYGYTF. CDR3 bases: TGTGCCAGCAGCCAAGATGGACTATCACAAGAAGGGACAGGCCATCCCTCTAACTATGGCTACACCTTC.

This clone was recorded a few times. The chain links TRBV19 to TRBJ2-2; D unresolved. V lost 3 bases and J 4 bases, leaving 9 bases between the germline ends. CDR3 length: 14 amino acids. Looked up from germline, CDR1 is LNHDA and CDR2 is SQIVND (reference sequence). CDR3 sequence reads: CASSIDVGTGELFF. CDR3 sequence (DNA): TGTGCCAGTAGTATCGACGTTGGCACCGGGGAGCTGTTTTTT.

This chain uses TRBV6-1 with TRBJ1-2, with a possible D match to TRBD1 (5 bases). This CDR3 region has 11 residues. Trimming removed 3 bases from V and 9 bases from J, with 8 bases in between. Germline CDR1 is MNHNS and CDR2 is SASEGT. The DNA for the CDR3 is TGTGCCAGCAGTGAGGGGCGGAGCTACACCTTC. This translates into CASSEGRSYTF.

The CDR3 coding sequence is TGCGCCAGCAGCTTGAGGACTAGCGGGAATGAGCAGTTCTTC. It is translated as CASSLRTSGNEQFF. J is TRBJ2-1 and V is TRBV5-1; 11 nucleotides align to TRBD2. CDR3 length equals 14 residues. J gave up 7 bases and V 1 base, and 1 base lay outside the gene matches. Germline V CDR1 and CDR2: SGHRS, YFSETQ.

The rearrangement joins TRBV2 to TRBJ2-3; D might be TRBD1 (5 bases). Per the germline V gene, CDR1 is SNHLY and CDR2 is FYNNEI. Between the trimmed V and J ends, which lost 5 bases and 1 base, there was a span of 10 bases. CDR3 length: 14 amino acids. CDR3 protein: CASSFQGGTDTQYF. The CDR3 nucleotides are TGTGCCAGCAGTTTCCAGGGTGGCACAGATACGCAGTATTTT.

The chain combines TRBV18 with TRBJ1-2; D gene uncertain. From germline, CDR1 is KGHSH and CDR2 LQKENI. The CDR3 contains 13 residues. Trimming took off 0 bases at V and 7 bases at J, with 9 bases between the two ends. The CDR3 DNA sequence: TGTGCCAGCTCACCACCAGGGTGGAGTGGCTACACCTTC. Its protein is CASSPPGWSGYTF.

The chain carries TRBV7-2 and TRBJ1-4; possible D gene TRBD1, 5 bases. Germline CDR1 and CDR2: SGHTA and FQGNSA. Trimming pared 5 bases from V and 4 bases from J, leaving 11 bases between. The CDR3 length is 14 residues. CDR3: CASSRGGSNEKLFF. DNA for the CDR3: TGTGCCAGCAGCCGCGGGGGAAGTAATGAAAAACTGTTTTTT.

The CDR3 nucleotides are TGTGCCAGCGCATGGGGTGTGGGCCGCTATGGCTACACCTTC. Translation: CASAWGVGRYGYTF. The chain combines TRBV5-4 with TRBJ1-2; D remains unclear. V lost 7 bases and J 4 bases, leaving 17 bases between the germline ends. CDR1 is SGHNT and CDR2 is YYREEE in the germline V gene (reference sequence). The CDR3 totals 14 residues.

This chain links TRBV7-2 with TRBJ1-4; TRBD1 matches at 7 bases. Germline V gives CDR1 SGHTA, CDR2 FQGNSA. CDR3 size: 15 residues. V trimming: 5 bases; J trimming: 4 bases; junction bases outside the gene matches: 7. CDR3 sequence (DNA): TGTGCCAGCAGCGTAAAGACAGGGTTTAATGAAAAACTGTTTTTT. Protein product: CASSVKTGFNEKLFF.

There are a few counts of this clone. CDR3 sequence reads: CASAGQPFSGNTIYF. Here the CDR3 DNA reads TGTGCCAGCGCGGGACAGCCTTTTTCTGGAAACACCATATATTTT. The chain carries TRBV28 and TRBJ1-3; 7 bases are a match to TRBD1. Germline V gene data show CDR1 as MDHEN and CDR2 as SYDVKM. Trimming removed 8 bases from V and 1 base from J; junction bases left unmatched: 8. CDR3 length: 15 residues. The entire variable domain, with the rest obtained from reference TRBV28 and TRBJ1-3, is as follows: DVKVTQSSRYLVKRTGEKVFLECVQDMDHENMFWYRQDPGLGLRLIYFSYDVKMKEKGDIPEGYSVSREKKERFSLILESASTNQTSMYLCASAGQPFSGNTIYFGEGSWLTVV.

In its sample, this clone ranks as large. The chain has TRBV5-1 and TRBJ2-3, with TRBD2 as a possible D gene (7 bases). The CDR3 covers 15 residues. V lost 7 bases and J lost 1, with 16 bases in between. CDR1 and CDR2 (germline): SGHRS, YFSETQ. CDR3 in amino acids: CASQNTGRGTDTQYF. As DNA, the CDR3 is TGCGCCAGCCAGAATACAGGGAGGGGCACAGATACGCAGTATTTT.

The J gene is TRBJ2-1, the V gene TRBV9, with D unresolved. V dropped 3 bases and J dropped 5 bases, with 9 bases sitting between them. CDR1 is SGDLS, CDR2 YYNGEE, per germline. This CDR3 spans 13 amino acids. The CDR3 DNA reads as TGTGCCAGCAGCGCCAATGGGCACAATGAGCAGTTCTTC. Encoded protein: CASSANGHNEQFF.

This clone was observed once. The rearrangement joins TRBV2 to TRBJ1-5, with D perhaps matching TRBD1 (5 bases). Germline loops: CDR1 SNHLY, CDR2 FYNNEI. This CDR3 region has 14 residues. The V gene lost 0 bases and the J gene lost 7 bases, with 10 bases spanning the gap. Here the CDR3 DNA reads TGTGCCAGCAGTGAAGCGTACGAGGGGCAGCCCCAGCATTTT. Translation gives CASSEAYEGQPQHF.

The CDR3 nucleotides are TGTGCCAGTAGGACCGGGGACGGCGTTTATAATTCACCCCTCCACTTT. Translating gives CASRTGDGVYNSPLHF. The chain joins TRBV19 to TRBJ1-6; possible D gene TRBD1, 5 bases. CDR1 is LNHDA, CDR2 SQIVND, per germline (reference sequence). CDR3 length equals 16 residues. Trimming took off 6 bases at V and 4 bases at J, with 16 bases between the two ends.

The table lists this clone with a few counts. Written as DNA, the CDR3 is TGTCAAGGGGCGGAGAACACTGAAGCTTTCTTT. Amino acids: CQGAENTEAFF. The chain is built from TRBV3-1 (or the pseudogene TRBV3-2) and TRBJ1-1; maybe TRBD1 (5 bases). Germline V gene lookup returns CDR1 LGHDT and CDR2 YNNKEL (reference sequence). This CDR3 is 11 amino acids long.

The CDR3 coding sequence is TGCAGCTTCCGGGGGGGTGGGACCCAGTACTTC. It codes for CSFRGGGTQYF. V gene TRBV29-1 combines with J gene TRBJ2-5, with 8 positions matching TRBD2. Trimming took 8 bases from V and 7 from J; bases not matched to a gene: 6. Per germline, CDR1 SQVTM and CDR2 ANQGSEA. This CDR3 is 11 amino acids long. The whole variable domain, remainder taken from reference TRBV29-1 and TRBJ2-5, is SAVISQKPSRDICQRGTSLTIQCQVDSQVTMMFWYRQQPGQSLTLIATANQGSEATYESGFVIDKFPISRPNLTFSTLTVSNMSPEDSSIYLCSFRGGGTQYFGPGTRLLVL.

The chain combines TRBV9 with TRBJ2-4; D is unclear. Germline V CDR1 and CDR2: SGDLS, YYNGEE. There are 15 residues in the CDR3. V lost 0 bases and J 0 bases, leaving 7 bases between the germline ends. The CDR3 DNA reads as TGTGCCAGCAGCGTAGGCTCCTTAGCCAAAAACATTCAGTACTTC. Protein product: CASSVGSLAKNIQYF.